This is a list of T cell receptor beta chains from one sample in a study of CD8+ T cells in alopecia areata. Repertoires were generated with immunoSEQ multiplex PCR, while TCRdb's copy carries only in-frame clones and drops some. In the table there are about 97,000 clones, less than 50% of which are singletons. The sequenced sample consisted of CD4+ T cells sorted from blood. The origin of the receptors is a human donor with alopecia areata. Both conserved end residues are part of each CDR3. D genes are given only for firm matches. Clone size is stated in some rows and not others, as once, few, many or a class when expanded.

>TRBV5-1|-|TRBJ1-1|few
TGCGCCAGCAGTCGAACAGCAATGAACACTGAAGCTTTCTTT
CASSRTAMNTEAFF
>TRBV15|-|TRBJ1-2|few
TGTGCCACCAGCAGCAGAAGGGGGGGTGGCTACACCTTC
CATSSRRGGGYTF
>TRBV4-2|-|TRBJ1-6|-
TGTGCCAGCAGCGACCGGGATTCCTCTTGGTCACCCCTCCACTTT
CASSDRDSSWSPLHF
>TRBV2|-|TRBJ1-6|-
TGTGCCAGCAAGGGGGGAAGCTCCTATAACTCACCCCTCCACTTT
CASKGGSSYNSPLHF
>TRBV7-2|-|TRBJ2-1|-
TGTGCCAGCAGCTTAGCAAGGGGAATATACAATGAGCAGTTCTTC
CASSLARGIYNEQFF
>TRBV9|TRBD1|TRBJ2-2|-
TGTGCCAGCAGCACGAGACAGGGCCGGGCCGGGGAGCTGTTTTTT
CASSTRQGRAGELFF
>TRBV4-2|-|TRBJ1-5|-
TGTGCCAGCAGCCAAGAGGCAGGTTACAATCAGCCCCAGCATTTT
CASSQEAGYNQPQHF
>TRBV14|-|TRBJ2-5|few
TGTGCCAGCAGCCGATGGGACGGTTACCAAGAGACCCAGTACTTC
CASSRWDGYQETQYF
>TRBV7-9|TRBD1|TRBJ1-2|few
TGTGCCAGCAGACCGGGACAGGGGCGGCCTGGCTACACCTTC
CASRPGQGRPGYTF
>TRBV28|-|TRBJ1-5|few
TGTGCCAGCAAAATTAGCAATCAGCCCCAGCATTTT
CASKISNQPQHF
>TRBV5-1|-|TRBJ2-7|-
TGCGCCAGCAGCTTGAGAGGGGTCGGTTACGAGCAGTACTTC
CASSLRGVGYEQYF
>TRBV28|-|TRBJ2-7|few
TGTGCCAGCAGTTCGGACAGACCCTACGAGCAGTACTTC
CASSSDRPYEQYF
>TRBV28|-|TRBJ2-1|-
TGTGCCAGCTCACCGTTACTCGGTCCCTCCTACAATGAGCAGTTCTTC
CASSPLLGPSYNEQFF
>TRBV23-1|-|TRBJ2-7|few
TGCGCCAGCAGTCAAGAACAGGGTTGCGAGCAGTACTTC
CASSQEQGCEQYF
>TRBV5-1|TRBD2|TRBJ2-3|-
TGCGCCAGCAGCTTGGCTAGCGGGGGACCTCATAGCACAGATACGCAGTATTTT
CASSLASGGPHSTDTQYF
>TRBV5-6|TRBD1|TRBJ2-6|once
TGTGCCAGCAGCCGGGACAGGGGAGGCTCTGGGGCCAACGTCCTGACTTTC
CASSRDRGGSGANVLTF
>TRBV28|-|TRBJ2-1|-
TGTGCCAGCAGTTTATTCCCAAAAAGCGGCGGGTTCTACAATGAGCAGTTCTTC
CASSLFPKSGGFYNEQFF
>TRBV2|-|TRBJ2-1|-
TGTGCCAGCAGTCTCGACAGTTACAATGAGCAGTTCTTC
CASSLDSYNEQFF
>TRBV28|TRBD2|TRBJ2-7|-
TGTGCCAGCAGCTCGACTAGCGGGTACTCCTACGAGCAGTACTTC
CASSSTSGYSYEQYF
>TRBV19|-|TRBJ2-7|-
TGTGCCAGTAGTATAGCGGGCGGCTACGAGCAGTACTTC
CASSIAGGYEQYF
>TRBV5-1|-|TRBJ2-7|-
TGCGCCAGCAGCTTGGAGCCAGGGGGGCCCTACGAGCAGTACTTC
CASSLEPGGPYEQYF
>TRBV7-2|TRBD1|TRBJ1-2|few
TGTGCCAGCCGAACAGGGGGTACAGGCAGTATGGCTTACACCTTC
CASRTGGTGSMAYTF
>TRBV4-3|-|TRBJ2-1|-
TGCGCCAGCAGCCAAGATGCCCGCAGGCCCTCCTACAATGAGCAGTTCTTC
CASSQDARRPSYNEQFF
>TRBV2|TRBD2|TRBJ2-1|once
TGTGCCAGCAGGGCCGGGACTAGCGGATACAATGAGCAGTTCTTC
CASRAGTSGYNEQFF
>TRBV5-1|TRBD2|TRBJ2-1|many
TGCGCCAGCAGCACGGGACTAGCGGGGGAGCAGTTCTTC
CASSTGLAGEQFF
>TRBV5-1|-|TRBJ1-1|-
TGCGCCAGCAGCTTGGACTCAGGGAACACTGAAGCTTTCTTT
CASSLDSGNTEAFF
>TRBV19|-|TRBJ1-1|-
TGTGCCAGTAGCGAACACAGGGCGACTGAAGCTTTCTTT
CASSEHRATEAFF
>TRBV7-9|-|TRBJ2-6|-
TGTGCCAGCAGCTTACTCGGGGCAACAGGGGCCAACGTCCTGACTTTC
CASSLLGATGANVLTF
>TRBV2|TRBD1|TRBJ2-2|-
TGTGCCAGCACACGGGACAGTGACACCGGGGAGCTGTTTTTT
CASTRDSDTGELFF
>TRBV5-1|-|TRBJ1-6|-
TGCGCCAGCAGCTTGAAGGCCACCCAAGGACAGTTGAATTCACCCCTCCACTTT
CASSLKATQGQLNSPLHF
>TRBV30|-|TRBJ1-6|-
TGTGCCTGGGAGACTCTAGGGATTTCACCCCTCCACTTT
CAWETLGISPLHF
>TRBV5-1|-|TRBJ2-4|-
TGCGCCAGCAGCTTGGTCCCGCCCAAAAACATTCAGTACTTC
CASSLVPPKNIQYF
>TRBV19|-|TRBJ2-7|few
TGTGCCAGCGGATCCTACGAGCAGTACTTC
CASGSYEQYF
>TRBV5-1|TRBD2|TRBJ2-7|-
TGCGCCAGCAGCTTGTCCGGACTAGCGGGTAGCTCCTACGAGCAGTACTTC
CASSLSGLAGSSYEQYF
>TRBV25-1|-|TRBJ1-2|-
TGTGCCATCGGGGGCTTTTTTAACTATGGCTACACCTTC
CAIGGFFNYGYTF
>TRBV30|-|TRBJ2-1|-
TGTGCCTGGAACCTCGGGGGCAATGAGCAGTTCTTC
CAWNLGGNEQFF